This entry lists 4 T cell receptor beta chains sequenced from one sample in a study of OX40 agonist ivuxolimab in advanced cancers. Receptor libraries were prepared by the immunoSEQ multiplex PCR assay. This immuneACCESS table, as held by TCRdb, lists in-frame sequences with V and J called but not all clones. Of the missing ones, under half trace to an unresolved V gene in checked studies; the others have no known cause. Recorded for this sample are some 72,000 clones; about 80% of them occurred a single time. The ten top clones hold around 0.49% of the sample. Specimen: CD4+ or CD8+ T cells sorted from blood, collected in a trial of the OX40 agonist ivuxolimab. The receptors were sampled from an adult with an advanced solid tumor such as melanoma, head and neck, liver or kidney cancer.

The rearrangement uses TRBV6-5 and TRBJ1-2; 8 bases map to TRBD1. This CDR3 is built from 15 residues. Germline CDR1 and CDR2: MNHEY and SVGAGI. With 2 bases clipped from V and 4 bases from J, the junction kept 6 bases outside the gene matches. The CDR3 DNA reads as TGTGCCAGCAGTTACCAAACCGGGACAGGCTATGGCTACACCTTC. The encoded protein is CASSYQTGTGYGYTF.

The chain carries TRBV29-1 and TRBJ1-2; 8 bases map to TRBD1. There are 14 residues in the CDR3. The V segment lost 7 bases and the J segment 0 bases; nucleotides outside the gene matches: 7. Germline CDR1 reads SQVTM; CDR2 reads ANQGSEA. The CDR3 here is CSALTGDTNYGYTF. The CDR3 coding sequence is TGCAGCGCATTGACAGGGGATACTAACTATGGCTACACCTTC.

This chain uses TRBV19 with TRBJ2-7, with D unclear. Deletions cut 6 bases from V and 1 base from J, with 13 bases between. Germline V gene data show CDR1 as LNHDA and CDR2 as SQIVND (reference sequence). The length of the CDR3 is 14 residues. The CDR3 protein is CASSTLGSSYEQYF. The CDR3 nucleotides are TGTGCCAGTAGCACCCTCGGGTCGTCCTACGAGCAGTACTTC. The variable domain in full, completed from reference TRBV19 and TRBJ2-7, reads DGGITQSPKYLFRKEGQNVTLSCEQNLNHDAMYWYRQDPGQGLRLIYYSQIVNDFQKGDIAEGYSVSREKKESFPLTVTSAQKNPTAFYLCASSTLGSSYEQYFGPGTRLTVT.

The genes are TRBV11-3 and TRBJ2-2, with TRBD1 matching 11 bases. The CDR3 is made up of 15 amino acids. J lost 7 bases, V lost 5 bases, and 6 bases had no gene match. In germline, CDR1 is SGHNT, CDR2 YENEEA. The CDR3 nucleotides read TGTGCCAGCAGCCCAGGACAGGGGGCGGACGGGGAGCTGTTTTTT. It is translated as CASSPGQGADGELFF.